Sequencing of this T cell receptor (beta chain) was carried out in a study of control samples from healthy donors and cancer patients. The V gene's germline CDR1 is MNHEY and CDR2 SMNVEV (reference sequence). V was trimmed by 1 base and J by 2 bases, leaving 12 bases between them. The CDR3 length is 16 residues. Generated by immunoSEQ multiplex PCR, the TCRdb table keeps only in-frame clones and is missing some. The sample data list roughly 200,000 clones. The sequencing input was blood. The V call is TRBV27, the J call TRBJ1-5; D is perhaps TRBD1 (5 bases). This clonotype originated in a woman aged 30 to 39 in good health. The CDR3 region is CASSLLAGGGNQPQHF. The CDR3 DNA sequence: TGTGCCAGCAGTTTATTAGCGGGGGGAGGCAATCAGCCCCAGCATTTT.